This note documents a single T cell receptor (beta chain) sequence. Its specificity is not known. This entry belongs to a study of cytomegalovirus exposure and HLA in healthy donors. General study findings and limits: As immune exposure information, only CMV serostatus was available. It was reported that TCR beta sequences correctly inferred the HLA-A and HLA-B alleles for most subjects.

The PCR contained 60 Vbeta and 13 Jbeta primers. The repertoire was sequenced with immunoSEQ multiplex PCR; TCRdb's copy has only in-frame clones and lacks some. The sample lists 120,000 or so clones; around 86% were seen once. The receptor comes from a man between 35 and 55 years old in good health and CMV-seronegative. The sequenced sample consisted of PBMCs.

CDR3 nucleotides: TGTGCCAGCAGCAAAGTAGTTCTGAGAGAACTGCTCTCCTACGAGCAGTACTTC. This gives the protein CASSKVVLRELLSYEQYF. This chain connects TRBV21-1 to TRBJ2-7; the table calls TRBD2, which could not be checked here. TRBV21-1 is tagged as a pseudogene. This CDR3 spans 18 amino acids.